This T cell receptor beta chain was identified in a study of blood T cell repertoires in COVID-19. Whole-study context: Whether acute or convalescent, the COVID-19 samples came from the United States, Italy and Spain.

The sample holds a few counts of this clone. The CDR3 sequence is 15 residues long. Germline CDR1 MNHEY, CDR2 SVGAGI. Trimming shortened V by 6 bases and J by 5 bases, and 16 bases separated the two germline ends. Libraries were prepared by immunoSEQ multiplex PCR; TCRdb keeps only in-frame clonotypes and omits some of them. The repertoire consists of about 220,000 clones, with 82% occurring once and the leading ten covering about 4.8%. The TCR was taken from a woman between 70 and 85 years old with acute or convalescent COVID-19. Input material: peripheral blood. This sequence joins TRBV6-5 and TRBJ1-4; no reliable D call. CDR3 DNA: TGTGCCAGCAGAAGTCTCTCGAGAGGAAATGAAAAACTGTTTTTT. Encoded protein: CASRSLSRGNEKLFF.